This T cell receptor (beta chain) was profiled in a study of blood T cell repertoires in COVID-19. Across the whole study: From the United States, Italy and Spain came samples of acute and convalescent COVID-19. Sample material is recorded as cDNA or gDNA derived from T cells, B-cell-depleted T cells, or PBMCs.

Trimming took off 6 bases at V and 0 bases at J, with 6 bases between the two ends. The CDR3 extends over 13 amino acids. The germline V gene encodes CDR1 MNHEY and CDR2 SMNVEV (reference sequence). Per the study methods: The authors estimated nucleated cell counts from reference gene primer amplification. Generated by immunoSEQ multiplex PCR, the TCRdb table keeps only in-frame clones and is missing some. V, J and clone size reflect that table, while D and trimming were determined from the DNA. Found here are some 53,000 clones, less than 90% of them singletons; the top ten hold about 15%. This chain links TRBV27 with TRBJ1-5, with D maybe TRBD1 (5 bases). The specimen sequenced was peripheral blood. This TCR came from a human donor with active COVID-19. The donor label of this sample is uncertain. CDR3 nucleotide sequence: TGTGCCAGCAGGCAGGGTAGCAATCAGCCCCAGCATTTT. It specifies CASRQGSNQPQHF.